The rows below give T cell receptor beta chains drawn from one sample of a study of OX40 agonist ivuxolimab in advanced cancers. Using immunoSEQ multiplex PCR, the repertoire was profiled, and TCRdb retains in-frame clones only, with some absent. This sample yields approximately 46,000 clones, of which 77% are seen a single time; around 2.5% belongs to the top ten. The specimen was CD4+ or CD8+ T cells sorted from blood, collected in a trial of the OX40 agonist ivuxolimab. The origin of the receptors is an adult with an advanced solid tumor such as melanoma, head and neck, liver or kidney cancer. Each CDR3 is given with its conserved first and last residue. Each record gives: V gene, clone size, J gene, D gene, CDR3 DNA, CDR3 protein. D genes are given only for firm matches. Clone size appears in some rows only: once, few, many, or a class for an expanded clone.

TRBV10-2	-	TRBJ1-6	-	TGCGCCAGCAGTGAGTGGGGGAGTCCTAATAATTCACCCCTCCACTTT	CASSEWGSPNNSPLHF
TRBV2	-	TRBJ2-1	-	TGTGCCAGTGGGGGCGGGCCAAGCTCCTACAATGAGCAGTTCTTC	CASGGGPSSYNEQFF
TRBV14	-	TRBJ2-7	-	TGTGCCAGCGGAAGGGGCAGCGAGCAGTACTTC	CASGRGSEQYF
TRBV28	-	TRBJ1-2	-	TGTGCCAGTGAACCTTCAGGTTTCTATGGCTACACCTTC	CASEPSGFYGYTF
TRBV28	-	TRBJ1-2	TRBD1	TGTGCCAGCAGTTTGACAGGGCTCCTAGGCTATGGCTACACCTTC	CASSLTGLLGYGYTF
TRBV7-2	-	TRBJ2-7	-	TGTGCCAGCAGCTTGCAGGCGACCTACGAGCAGTACTTC	CASSLQATYEQYF
TRBV27	medium-sized	TRBJ2-7	-	TGTGCCAGCAGGCTAAACAGGGATAGCGAGCAGTACTTC	CASRLNRDSEQYF
TRBV5-4	-	TRBJ1-1	TRBD1	TGTGCCAGCAGTTTCGGACAGGGAGTGAACACTGAAGCTTTCTTT	CASSFGQGVNTEAFF
TRBV6-1	-	TRBJ2-7	TRBD2	TGTGCCAGCAGTGAAACCACTAGCGGTTCCTACGAGCAGTACTTC	CASSETTSGSYEQYF
TRBV27	-	TRBJ2-2	TRBD2	TGTGCCAGCACCCAGCGCAGCGGGGAGCGTAGTCGGGAGCTGTTTTTT	CASTQRSGERSRELFF
TRBV21-1	-	TRBJ2-7	-	TGTGCCAGCAGCATAAACTCACAGGGGAACGAGCAGTACTTC	CASSINSQGNEQYF